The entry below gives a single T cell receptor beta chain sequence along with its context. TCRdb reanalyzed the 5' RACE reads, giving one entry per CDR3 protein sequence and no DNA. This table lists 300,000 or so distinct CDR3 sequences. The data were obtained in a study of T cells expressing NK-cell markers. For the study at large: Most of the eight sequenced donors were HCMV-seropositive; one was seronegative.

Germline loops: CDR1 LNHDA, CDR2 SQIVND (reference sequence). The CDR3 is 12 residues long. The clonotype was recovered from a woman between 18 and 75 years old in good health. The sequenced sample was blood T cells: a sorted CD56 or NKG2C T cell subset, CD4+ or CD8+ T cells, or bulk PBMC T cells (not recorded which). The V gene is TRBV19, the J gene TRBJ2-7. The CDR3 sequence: CASSILGEEQYF.